The present entry profiles one T cell receptor beta chain with its context. The TCRbeta library was prepared with unique molecular identifiers. TCRdb used MiXCR to reprocess the PCR reads, holding one entry per CDR3 protein. The sample lists approximately 490,000 distinct CDR3 sequences; roughly an eighth were seen once. The data are from a study of T-cell reconstitution after alpha-beta-depleted transplantation in children. Sample: PBMCs from the stem cell graft donor, taken from the stem cell graft. The receptor was derived from a human donor who donated a stem cell graft to a child with combined immunodeficiency.

The chain's CDR3 is CASSVGWEGNEQFF. CDR3 DNA sequence: TGTGCCAGCAGCGTAGGGTGGGAGGGGAATGAGCAGTTCTTC. The gene calls are TRBV9 and TRBJ2-1, with 7 bases that match TRBD2. Germline CDR1 and CDR2: SGDLS and YYNGEE. V was pared by 0 bases and J by 7 bases, with 4 bases of the junction left unmatched. This CDR3 region has 14 residues.